These 10 T cell receptor beta chains share one sample of origin, sequenced in a study of blood T cell repertoires in COVID-19. Sequencing was performed with immunoSEQ multiplex PCR; in TCRdb, only in-frame clones are kept and a portion is missing. The table lists under 300,000 clones, 89% of them singletons, with roughly 0.92% in the top ten. The specimen sequenced was peripheral blood. The receptors stem from a woman between 40 and 50 years old who had recovered from COVID-19.

The chain couples TRBV5-1 to TRBJ1-1; TRBD1 agrees at 7 bases. CDR3 length: 15 residues. Per the germline V gene, CDR1 is SGHRS and CDR2 is YFSETQ. The junction had 9 bases not matched to a gene; V was cut back by 4 bases and J by 3 bases. CDR3 nucleotide sequence: TGCGCCAGCAGCGAAGCCGACAGGGTTTACACTGAAGCTTTCTTT. It yields the protein CASSEADRVYTEAFF.

This chain connects TRBV4-1 to TRBJ2-5; the D is unclear. The CDR3 has 15 residues. Trimming cost V 1 base and J 5 bases, with 14 bases left between them. From germline, CDR1 is MGHRA and CDR2 YSYEKL. CDR3 loop: CASSQGVSGWETQYF. CDR3 nucleotide sequence: TGCGCCAGCAGCCAAGGGGTTTCCGGGTGGGAGACCCAGTACTTC.

This clone was seen a single time. The J gene is TRBJ2-2, the V gene TRBV10-3; TRBD2 matches 8 bases. V gave up 0 bases and J gave up 5 bases; unmatched junction bases: 5. The CDR3 spans 16 residues. Germline V CDR1 and CDR2: ENHRY, SYGVKD. The DNA for the CDR3 is TGTGCCATCAGTGAGTCCTTGACTAGCGTAACCGGGGAGCTGTTTTTT. Translation gives CAISESLTSVTGELFF.

The chain uses TRBV3-1 (or the pseudogene TRBV3-2) and TRBJ1-4, with a tentative D call TRBD1 (5 bases). Trimming shortened V by 3 bases and J by 5 bases, and 7 bases separated the two germline ends. The CDR3 runs to 13 residues. Germline V gene data show CDR1 as LGHDT and CDR2 as YNNKEL (reference sequence). The CDR3: CASSQQGNEKLFF. The DNA for the CDR3 is TGTGCCAGCAGCCAGCAGGGAAATGAAAAACTGTTTTTT.

The V gene is TRBV5-1, the J gene TRBJ2-3, with D maybe TRBD1 (6 bases). The germline gives CDR1 SGHRS, CDR2 YFSETQ. V was clipped by 4 bases and J by 2 bases, with 11 bases between them. The CDR3 covers 14 residues. CDR3 residues: CASSPGQTTDTQYF. The CDR3 coding sequence is TGCGCCAGCAGCCCCGGACAGACCACAGATACGCAGTATTTT.

The rearrangement uses TRBV14 and TRBJ2-7; no definite D call. The CDR3 is 11 residues long. V lost 5 bases and J lost 5, with 7 bases in between. Germline V gene sequence: CDR1 SGHDN, CDR2 FVKESK. CDR3 loop: CASSEGDEQYF. The CDR3 region has the DNA TGTGCCAGCAGCGAAGGAGACGAGCAGTACTTC.

The gene calls are TRBV24-1 and TRBJ2-7, with 7 bases aligning to TRBD1. The CDR3 extends over 15 amino acids. Germline V gene data show CDR1 as KGHDR and CDR2 as SFDVKD. Trimming removed 2 bases from V and 0 bases from J; junction bases left unmatched: 3. The CDR3 DNA is TGTGCCACCAGTGATTCCGGGACAGCCTCCTACGAGCAGTACTTC. Its protein product is CATSDSGTASYEQYF.

The chain is built from TRBV24-1 and TRBJ2-7; TRBD2 aligns across 15 bases. The V gene's germline CDR1 is KGHDR and CDR2 SFDVKD. V was pared by 4 bases and J by 5 bases, with 5 bases of the junction left unmatched. The length of the CDR3 is 16 residues. The CDR3 coding sequence is TGTGCCACCAGTGAAGCCGGGACTAGCGGGAGGCACGAGCAGTACTTC. Translated: CATSEAGTSGRHEQYF.

V gene TRBV7-3 combines with J gene TRBJ2-1, with 7 positions matching TRBD1. The germline V gene has CDR1 SGHTA and CDR2 FQGTGA. The V segment lost 5 bases and the J segment 9 bases; nucleotides outside the gene matches: 7. The CDR3 is 13 amino acids. Here the CDR3 DNA reads TGTGCCAGCAGCCAGGGGGTCGTCGGTGAGCAGTTCTTC. This translates into CASSQGVVGEQFF.

The chain carries TRBV27 and TRBJ1-1, with TRBD1 identical over 7 bases. The J segment lost 0 bases and the V segment lost 4 bases, leaving 2 bases of the junction unmatched. Germline V CDR1 and CDR2: MNHEY, SMNVEV (reference sequence). The CDR3 totals 14 residues. This CDR3 reads CASSWTGLNTEAFF. CDR3 sequence (DNA): TGTGCCAGCAGTTGGACAGGCTTGAACACTGAAGCTTTCTTT.